Given below is one T cell receptor (beta chain) in context. A quantity of about 0.5 to 1 ug RNA underwent reverse transcription using random hexamers. The method of amplification for TCR beta CDR3 was immunoSEQ multiplex PCR, covering 54 Vbeta and 13 Jbeta. MiXCR, applied by TCRdb to the immunoSEQ multiplex PCR reads, yields one record per CDR3 protein. Counted here are about 240,000 distinct CDR3 sequences, almost 97% occurring once; the ten biggest clones make up roughly 0.1%. These data belong to a study of CD8 T cells in Susac syndrome. The CDR3 is made up of 13 amino acids. Germline-derived CDR1 and CDR2 are SGHDT and YYEEEE. Trimming stripped 3 bases from V and 2 bases from J, with 8 bases between.

The receptor's source is a human donor with Susac syndrome. The specimen was CD4+ T cells from PBMCs. The gene calls are TRBV5-6 and TRBJ2-5, with D uncertain. The CDR3 region is CASSSGRQETQYF. The CDR3 DNA reads TGTGCCAGCAGCTCGGGCAGGCAAGAGACCCAGTACTTC.